This T cell receptor (beta chain) was documented in a study of cytomegalovirus exposure and HLA in healthy donors. Findings and limits, study-wide: According to an earlier analysis, most TCR beta V segments yielded productive rearrangements about 87% or about 30% of the time. DRB1 had the most TCR associations and HLA-C the fewest, a later analysis found, with rates varying by HLA locus. For cytomegalovirus status, the classifier reportedly gave diagnoses with high specificity and sensitivity. Later analysis demonstrated an association between a missense DCLRE1C variant and TCR beta V- and J-gene trimming.

Notes on this clone: Its antigen remains unidentified.

The PCR used 60 Vbeta and 13 Jbeta primers. Assay: immunoSEQ multiplex PCR; the TCRdb copy retains only in-frame clones and omits some. The sample yields 150,000 or so clones, around 77% seen once. Between the trimmed V and J ends, which lost 6 bases and 3 bases, there was a span of 18 bases. Looked up from germline, CDR1 is MNHEY and CDR2 is SVGAGI. The length of the CDR3 is 15 residues. The TCR originated in a woman between 45 and 60 years old in good health and CMV-seropositive. V is TRBV6-5 and J is TRBJ2-7, with a tentative D call TRBD1 (5 bases). The source material was PBMCs. Here the CDR3 reads CASRPTGNLYYEQYF. Here the CDR3 DNA reads TGTGCCAGCAGACCTACAGGCAATCTATACTACGAGCAGTACTTC.